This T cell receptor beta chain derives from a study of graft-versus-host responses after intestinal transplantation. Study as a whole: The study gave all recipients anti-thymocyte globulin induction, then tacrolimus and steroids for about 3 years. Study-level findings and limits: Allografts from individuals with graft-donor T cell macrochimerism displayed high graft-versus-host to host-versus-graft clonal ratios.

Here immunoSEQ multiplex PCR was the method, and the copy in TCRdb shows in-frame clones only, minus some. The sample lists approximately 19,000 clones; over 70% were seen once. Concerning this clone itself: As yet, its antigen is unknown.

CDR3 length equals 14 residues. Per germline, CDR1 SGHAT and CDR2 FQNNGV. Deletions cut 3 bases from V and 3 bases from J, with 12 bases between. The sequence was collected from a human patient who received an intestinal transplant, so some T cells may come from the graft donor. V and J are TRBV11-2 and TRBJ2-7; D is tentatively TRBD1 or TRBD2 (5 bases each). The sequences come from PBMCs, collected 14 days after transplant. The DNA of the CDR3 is TGTGCCAGCAGCTTGGCTAGTGGGGGCTACGAGCAGTACTTC. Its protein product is CASSLASGGYEQYF.